Listed below are T cell receptor beta chains from one sample, sequenced in a study of cytomegalovirus exposure and HLA in healthy donors. Profiling relied on immunoSEQ multiplex PCR, and the TCRdb table lists in-frame clones only, not all of them. The sample includes 95,000 to 110,000 clones, 79% of them seen just once. Source material: PBMCs. These receptors all stem from a man over 45 in good health and CMV-seropositive. The conserved cysteine and the conserved F or W are not part of the CDR3 here.

TRBV10-2	ASSEQELIYEQY
TRBV21-1	ASSMKGTVYNEQF
TRBV5-8	ASKIDRGASRNEKLF
TRBV6-1	ASRAGTDAYEQY
TRBV25-1	ASSGGLNHYGYT
TRBV5-1	ASILGTGNEQY
TRBV10-2	ASRTGEAFGAETQY
TRBV7-2	ASSLVAGGTNSYEQY
TRBV5-5	ASSRGTGWETQY
TRBV6-5	ASSSPGRVAGELF
TRBV29-1	SVEGRDMHEQY
TRBV5-1	ASSLGGNTGELF
TRBV25-1	ASRKGGQVWNEQF
TRBV27	ASSSRLAGATDTQY
TRBV5-4	ASSSAVSYNEQF
TRBV6-4	ASSDRAGASTDTQY
TRBV27	ASSTEYNEQF
TRBV28	ASSTPIGTESNQPQH
TRBV29-1	SVADRGNEQF
TRBV7-6	ASSGALNTEAF
TRBV7-9	SSSSRQSYEQY
TRBV9	ASSASGGQETQY
TRBV5-1	ASSLRSGGYEQY
TRBV7-9	ASSFAQTYGYT
TRBV7-8	ASSYTPGGAGTEAF
TRBV7-3	ASSLRGKGEQY
TRBV20-1	SASYQETQY
TRBV7-3	ASSPTSDRGPYNEQF
TRBV7-2	ASSPWTGGGYGYT
TRBV11-1	ATCCKGENNEQF
TRBV28	ASSPTTHTDTQY
TRBV5-1	ASSDPGITYEQY
TRBV7-9	ASSTALAGGGEQF
TRBV28	ASSFAQGINYGYT
TRBV5-1	ASSVSTSDAGELF
TRBV19	ASRTTGRSNQPQH
TRBV7-9	ASSLGTVGLEQF
TRBV5-1	ASSRGGQSNQPQH
TRBV6-1	ASSELAVYSNQPQH
TRBV6-5	ASSKTSGSLNEQF
TRBV7-3	ASSRGLDYEQY
TRBV7-2	ASSRRAYNEQF
TRBV6-4	AISDYPGNTEAF
TRBV6-5	ASSYSGQGNSPLH
TRBV5-1	ASSTPATPQANEQF
TRBV29-1	SVEDRREPVF
TRBV7-3	ASTPQAGANEQF
TRBV7-9	ASSLAGGETHGYT
TRBV11-1	ASSLTGLAEYNEQF
TRBV7-9	ASTWGGAGDTQY
TRBV10-3	AIRPGLAGADTQY
TRBV7-9	ASSPQGTNTGELF